The clone carrying this T cell receptor beta chain was observed a handful of times. As yet, its antigen is unknown. The sample belongs to a study of blood T cells in healthy people across ages. Germline lookup yields CDR1 KGHSH and CDR2 LQKENI. V lost 1 base and J 3 bases, leaving 6 bases between the germline ends. The CDR3 sequence is 14 residues long. A second PCR of 7 to 11 cycles used a sample-barcoded 5' primer and a J-beta primer mix. TCRdb reanalysed the 5' RACE reads using MiXCR and keeps one entry per CDR3 protein. This sample has around 900,000 distinct CDR3 sequences; just over 50% occur once, and the top ten carry around a fifth. The authors extracted at least 5 micrograms of total RNA per sample. Study-wide results and limits: Age advanced and TCR beta diversity per million T cells fell, roughly linearly.

Sequences were obtained from blood. V and J are TRBV18 and TRBJ2-2; D gene unclear. The receptor's source is a woman in her sixties in good health. CDR3 nucleotide sequence: TGTGCCAGCTCACCACGAGGTGACACCGGGGAGCTGTTTTTT. This gives the protein CASSPRGDTGELFF.